This is a list of T cell receptor beta chains from one sample in a study of blood T cell repertoires in COVID-19. Produced via immunoSEQ multiplex PCR; TCRdb's table is partial and in-frame only. The data show around 180,000 clones, with less than 85% seen just once and roughly 12% held by the top ten. The specimen sequenced was PBMCs or T cells enriched from blood (not recorded which). All receptors derive from a man between 45 and 60 years old who had recovered from COVID-19. CDR3s include the opening cysteine and the closing phenylalanine or tryptophan. D genes are given only for firm matches. Size is stated for part of the rows, as once, few or many counts, or as a class when the clone is expanded.

size	V	D	J	CDR3	DNA
NA	TRBV10-1	NA	TRBJ2-6	CASSERTGSGANVLTF	TGCGCCAGCAGTGAGAGGACTGGCTCTGGGGCCAACGTCCTGACTTTC
NA	TRBV5-1	NA	TRBJ2-2	CASRMGARASGELFF	TGCGCCAGCAGAATGGGGGCGAGAGCGTCCGGGGAGCTGTTTTTT
NA	TRBV5-4	NA	TRBJ1-3	CASSLGGGFSGNTIYF	TGTGCCAGCAGCCTGGGAGGCGGGTTCTCTGGAAACACCATATATTTT
NA	TRBV5-5	TRBD1	TRBJ1-3	CASSLDRGFSGNTIYF	TGTGCCAGCAGCTTGGACAGGGGCTTCTCTGGAAACACCATATATTTT
NA	TRBV6-5	NA	TRBJ2-3	CASSIRGTDTQYF	TGTGCCAGCAGTATAAGGGGAACAGATACGCAGTATTTT
NA	TRBV7-9	NA	TRBJ2-5	CASSVTRETQYF	TGTGCCAGCAGCGTCACCAGGGAGACCCAGTACTTC
NA	TRBV7-8	TRBD1	TRBJ1-1	CASSLGVRQGAGEAFF	TGTGCCAGCAGCTTAGGGGTACGACAGGGGGCGGGAGAAGCTTTCTTT
NA	TRBV2	NA	TRBJ2-3	CASSWGGTFTDTQYF	TGTGCCAGCAGTTGGGGTGGGACATTCACAGATACGCAGTATTTT
NA	TRBV2	NA	TRBJ2-5	CASSPQGWETQYF	TGTGCCAGCAGTCCACAGGGTTGGGAGACCCAGTACTTC
NA	TRBV19	TRBD2	TRBJ2-5	CASSIVSGGHETQYF	TGTGCCAGTAGTATCGTTTCGGGGGGGCACGAGACCCAGTACTTC
NA	TRBV18	TRBD1	TRBJ2-5	CASSPRQGRGEETQYF	TGTGCCAGCTCACCACGACAGGGTCGAGGGGAAGAGACCCAGTACTTC
NA	TRBV28	TRBD2	TRBJ2-1	CASSLAGGVYNEQFF	TGTGCCAGCAGTTTGGCGGGGGGGGTTTACAATGAGCAGTTCTTC
NA	TRBV3-1/TRBV3-2	TRBD1	TRBJ1-1	CASSLLGTGATEAFF	TGTGCCAGCAGCCTACTTGGGACAGGCGCCACTGAAGCTTTCTTT
NA	TRBV18	NA	TRBJ2-3	CASSPEGGRVSDTQYF	TGTGCCAGCTCACCAGAGGGGGGGCGAGTTTCAGATACGCAGTATTTT
once	TRBV4-1	TRBD1	TRBJ1-4	CASSQVGTGYEKLFF	TGCGCCAGCAGCCAAGTAGGGACAGGGTATGAAAAACTGTTTTTT
once	TRBV2	TRBD2	TRBJ2-3	CASSPTSGELYF	TGTGCCAGCAGTCCCACTAGCGGGGAATTGTATTTT
NA	TRBV7-6	NA	TRBJ1-1	CASSRTFGRETEAFF	TGTGCCAGCAGCCGTACCTTCGGGAGGGAAACTGAAGCTTTCTTT
NA	TRBV29-1	NA	TRBJ2-5	CSVEDRERVETQYF	TGCAGCGTTGAAGATCGGGAGAGGGTCGAGACCCAGTACTTC
NA	TRBV29-1	NA	TRBJ1-2	CTYFSGDGYTF	TGCACCTACTTCTCAGGGGATGGCTACACCTTC
NA	TRBV10-3	TRBD2	TRBJ2-5	CAISEAPGLAGDVQETQYF	TGTGCCATCAGTGAGGCGCCGGGACTAGCGGGGGATGTCCAAGAGACCCAGTACTTC
NA	TRBV5-6	TRBD1	TRBJ1-5	CASSRTGTGFQPQHF	TGTGCCAGCAGCCGTACCGGGACAGGGTTTCAGCCCCAGCATTTT
NA	TRBV10-3	TRBD1	TRBJ1-3	CAISWGQTLGDTIYF	TGTGCCATCAGTTGGGGACAGACACTCGGGGACACCATATATTTT
few	TRBV19	TRBD1	TRBJ1-6	CAVKEGTGNSPLHF	TGTGCCGTTAAGGAGGGGACAGGGAATTCACCCCTCCACTTT
NA	TRBV4-2	TRBD1	TRBJ1-5	CASSQERDRDQPQHF	TGTGCCAGCAGCCAAGAAAGGGACAGGGATCAGCCCCAGCATTTT
NA	TRBV2	NA	TRBJ1-5	CASIEGVRGQPQHF	TGTGCCAGCATAGAGGGAGTTAGAGGTCAGCCCCAGCATTTT
NA	TRBV5-1	TRBD1	TRBJ1-4	CASSSGQGGEKLFF	TGCGCCAGCAGCTCCGGACAGGGGGGTGAAAAACTGTTTTTT
NA	TRBV6-5	NA	TRBJ1-2	CASSYSYTANYGYTF	TGTGCCAGCAGTTACTCGTATACAGCTAACTATGGCTACACCTTC
NA	TRBV4-3	TRBD1	TRBJ1-3	CASSQDRTGGNTIYF	TGCGCCAGCAGCCAAGACCGGACAGGGGGAAACACCATATATTTT
few	TRBV4-3	NA	TRBJ1-1	CASSQEGGRGTEAFF	TGCGCCAGCAGCCAAGAGGGGGGGCGCGGTACTGAAGCTTTCTTT
NA	TRBV19	NA	TRBJ2-3	CATAPGGPTDTQYF	TGTGCCACCGCGCCGGGGGGCCCCACAGATACGCAGTATTTT
NA	TRBV7-9	NA	TRBJ2-3	CASSFAAGAITDTQYF	TGTGCCAGCAGCTTTGCGGCGGGGGCTATCACAGATACGCAGTATTTT
NA	TRBV11-2	NA	TRBJ1-5	CASSSGRGRVQPQHF	TGTGCCAGCAGCTCAGGGCGGGGCAGGGTGCAGCCCCAGCATTTT
NA	TRBV28	NA	TRBJ2-7	CASSLAGDSYEQYF	TGTGCCAGCAGTTTGGCAGGTGATTCCTACGAGCAGTACTTC
NA	TRBV3-1/TRBV3-2	NA	TRBJ1-2	CASSQVSRDGYTF	TGTGCCAGCAGCCAAGTCTCTCGGGATGGCTACACCTTC
NA	TRBV5-1	TRBD1	TRBJ1-3	CASSFGTGTKSGSGNTIYF	TGCGCCAGCAGCTTCGGGACAGGGACGAAATCTGGCTCTGGAAACACCATATATTTT
NA	TRBV5-1	NA	TRBJ2-3	CASSLVRGTSTDTQYF	TGCGCCAGCAGCTTGGTCCGGGGGACGAGCACAGATACGCAGTATTTT
NA	TRBV7-2	TRBD2	TRBJ2-1	CASSLASSGRNEQFF	TGTGCCAGCAGCTTAGCTTCTAGCGGGCGCAATGAGCAGTTCTTC